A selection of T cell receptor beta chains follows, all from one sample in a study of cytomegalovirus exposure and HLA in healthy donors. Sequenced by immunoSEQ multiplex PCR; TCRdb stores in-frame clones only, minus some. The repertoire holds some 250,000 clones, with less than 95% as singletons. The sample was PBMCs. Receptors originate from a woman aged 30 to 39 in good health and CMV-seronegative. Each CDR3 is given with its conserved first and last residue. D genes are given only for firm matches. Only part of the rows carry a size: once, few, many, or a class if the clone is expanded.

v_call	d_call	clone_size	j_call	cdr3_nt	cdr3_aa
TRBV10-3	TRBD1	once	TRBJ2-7	TGTGCCATCAGTGACGGGGACAGCTCCTACGAGCAGTACTTC	CAISDGDSSYEQYF
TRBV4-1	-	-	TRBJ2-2	TGCGCCAGCAGCCAAGATGCCGGGACCGGGGAGCTGTTTTTT	CASSQDAGTGELFF
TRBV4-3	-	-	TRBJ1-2	TGCGCCAGCAGCCAAGAGATCCGGGGTTCTGGCTACACCTTC	CASSQEIRGSGYTF
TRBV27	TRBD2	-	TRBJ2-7	TGTGCCAGCAGTTGGGCGGGAGACCGGGAGCAGTACTTC	CASSWAGDREQYF
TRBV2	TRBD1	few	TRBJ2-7	TGTGCCAGCAGATCTACAGGGGTGGGCGAGCAGTACTTC	CASRSTGVGEQYF
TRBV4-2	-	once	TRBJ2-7	TGTGCCAGCAGCCAAGGTTATTCCTACGAGCAGTACTTC	CASSQGYSYEQYF
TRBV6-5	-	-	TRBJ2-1	TGTGCCAGCAGTTACCCAGCGGAAAGCTCCTACAATGAGCAGTTCTTC	CASSYPAESSYNEQFF
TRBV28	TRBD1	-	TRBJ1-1	TGTGCCAGCAGTCCTACGACAGGGGGCACTGAAGCTTTCTTT	CASSPTTGGTEAFF
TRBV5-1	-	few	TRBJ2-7	TGCGCCAGTAGGCGGGAGACAGGATCCTACGAGCAGTACTTC	CASRRETGSYEQYF
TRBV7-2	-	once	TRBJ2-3	TGTGCCAGCAGCTCAAGGAGGGGTTATAGCACAGATACGCAGTATTTT	CASSSRRGYSTDTQYF
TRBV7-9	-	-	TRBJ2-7	TGTGCCAGCAGCCTGGACAGTTCCTACGAGCAGTACTTC	CASSLDSSYEQYF
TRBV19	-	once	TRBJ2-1	TGTGCCAGTAGTACCGGACAGGGAGGGTCCTACAATGAGCAGTTCTTC	CASSTGQGGSYNEQFF
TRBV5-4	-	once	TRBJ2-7	TGTGCCAGCAGCTTGGTAACTTCGGGGAACGAGCAGTACTTC	CASSLVTSGNEQYF
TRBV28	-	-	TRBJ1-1	TGTGCCAGCAGCCACGGGGACACTGAAGCTTTCTTT	CASSHGDTEAFF
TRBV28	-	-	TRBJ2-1	TGTGCCAGCAGTTTTCCCCGGGAGCCTAACAATGAGCAGTTCTTC	CASSFPREPNNEQFF
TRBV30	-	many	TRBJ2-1	TGTGCCTGGAGTGTTCGCGACGATCCCGCACAGTACAATGAGCAGTTCTTC	CAWSVRDDPAQYNEQFF
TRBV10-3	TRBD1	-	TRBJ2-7	TGTGCCACCAGTGACAGGGTGGGAGTCGAGCAGTACTTC	CATSDRVGVEQYF
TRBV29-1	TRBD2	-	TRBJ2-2	TGCAGCGTTGTATCGGGGGGAGAGGAGCTGTTTTTT	CSVVSGGEELFF
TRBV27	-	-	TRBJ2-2	TGTGCCAGCAGTTTGCGGTCTGGGGAGCTGTTTTTT	CASSLRSGELFF
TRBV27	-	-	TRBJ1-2	TGTGCCAGCAGTTTAAACGGGAACTATGGCTACACCTTC	CASSLNGNYGYTF
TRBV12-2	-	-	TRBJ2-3	TGTGCAAGTCGCCCCGGACTAGTGTGGGGCACAGATACGCAGTATTTT	CASRPGLVWGTDTQYF
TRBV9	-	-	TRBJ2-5	TGTGCCAGCAGCGTAGGGGTTGGGGAGACCCAGTACTTC	CASSVGVGETQYF
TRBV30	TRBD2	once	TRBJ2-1	TGTGCCTGGCGGAGACTAGCGGGAACTAATGAGCAGTTCTTC	CAWRRLAGTNEQFF
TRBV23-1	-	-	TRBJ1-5	TGCGCCAGCAGTCAGCAGAGGTTTAGCAATCAGCCCCAGCATTTT	CASSQQRFSNQPQHF
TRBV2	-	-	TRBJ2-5	TGTGCCAGCAGTGAAGCGCTTCGAGGGCTAGGGGCCCAGTACTTC	CASSEALRGLGAQYF
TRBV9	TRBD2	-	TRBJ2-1	TGTGCCAGCAGCGCTAGCGGGAAGTTAAATGAGCAGTTCTTC	CASSASGKLNEQFF
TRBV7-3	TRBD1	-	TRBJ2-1	TGTGCCAGCAGCAGAATGCCGGGACAGAGGGCCAGTGAGCAGTTCTTC	CASSRMPGQRASEQFF
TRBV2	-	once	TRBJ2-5	TGTGCCAGCAGAAGGTCCCCCCAAGAGACCCAGTACTTC	CASRRSPQETQYF
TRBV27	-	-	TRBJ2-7	TGTGCCAGCAGTTTAGGTGGAAAATCCTACGAGCAGTACTTC	CASSLGGKSYEQYF